This TCR beta chain was observed in a study of early T cells in non-severe SARS-CoV-2 infection. Whole-study context: RNA in bulk from unsorted whole blood was sequenced, and chains were unpaired. Study results and caveats: Reliance on VDJdb matching favored anti-spike CD8 responses; private and CD4 specificities were missed.

The V end lost 3 bases, the J end lost 4 bases, and 15 bases lay between the germline ends. There are 15 residues in the CDR3. Of note for this clonotype: The antigen remains undetermined.

TCRdb passed the 5' RACE reads through MiXCR, listing each CDR3 protein once. The table records 62,000 or so distinct CDR3 sequences, 7.5% to 9% of them present only once. Sequencing used whole blood, obtained at baseline. The genes are TRBV12-3 or TRBV12-4 and TRBJ1-2, with D tentatively TRBD1 (6 bases). The TCR was taken from an adult who was a healthcare worker with PCR-confirmed SARS-CoV-2 infection or an uninfected control (not recorded which). The CDR3: CASSFPRDTAYGYTF. CDR3 nucleotide sequence: TGTGCCAGCAGTTTTCCGAGGGACACAGCCTATGGCTACACCTTC.